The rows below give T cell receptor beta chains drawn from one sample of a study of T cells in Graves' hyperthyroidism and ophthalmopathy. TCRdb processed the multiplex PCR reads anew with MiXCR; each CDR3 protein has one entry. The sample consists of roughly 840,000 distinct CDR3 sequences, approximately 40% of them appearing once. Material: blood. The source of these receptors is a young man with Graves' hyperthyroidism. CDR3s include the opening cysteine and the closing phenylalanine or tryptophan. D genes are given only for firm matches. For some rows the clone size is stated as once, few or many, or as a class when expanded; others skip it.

CDR3 protein: CSGDRAFF; CDR3 DNA: TGCAGCGGGGACAGGGCTTTCTTT; clone size: many; V gene: TRBV29-1; J gene: TRBJ1-1; D gene: TRBD1
CDR3 protein: CASSYGAAEETQYF; CDR3 DNA: TGTGCCAGCAGTTACGGGGCCGCGGAGGAGACCCAGTACTTC; clone size: NA; V gene: TRBV7-2; J gene: TRBJ2-5; D gene: NA
CDR3 protein: CASSLALQGGETQYF; CDR3 DNA: TGTGCCAGCAGCTTGGCACTTCAGGGAGGCGAGACCCAGTACTTC; clone size: NA; V gene: TRBV7-9; J gene: TRBJ2-5; D gene: NA
CDR3 protein: CASLGPDPYGYTF; CDR3 DNA: TGTGCCAGCTTAGGTCCAGACCCCTATGGCTACACCTTC; clone size: NA; V gene: TRBV7-2; J gene: TRBJ1-2; D gene: NA
CDR3 protein: CASSLGRLTGELFF; CDR3 DNA: TGTGCCAGCAGTTTGGGCAGGCTCACCGGGGAGCTGTTTTTT; clone size: NA; V gene: TRBV2; J gene: TRBJ2-2; D gene: NA
CDR3 protein: CSASAYSGNTIYF; CDR3 DNA: TGCAGTGCTAGTGCCTACTCTGGAAACACCATATATTTT; clone size: many; V gene: TRBV20-1; J gene: TRBJ1-3; D gene: NA
CDR3 protein: CASTPRGGREETQYF; CDR3 DNA: TGCGCCAGCACCCCTCGGGGAGGGCGCGAAGAGACCCAGTACTTC; clone size: NA; V gene: TRBV5-1; J gene: TRBJ2-5; D gene: TRBD2
CDR3 protein: CASSTLAGGSYEQYF; CDR3 DNA: TGTGCCAGCAGTACCCTAGCGGGAGGCTCCTACGAGCAGTACTTC; clone size: NA; V gene: TRBV6-5; J gene: TRBJ2-7; D gene: TRBD2
CDR3 protein: CASGYDEQYF; CDR3 DNA: TGTGCCTCAGGGTACGACGAGCAGTACTTC; clone size: many; V gene: TRBV25-1; J gene: TRBJ2-7; D gene: NA
CDR3 protein: CATNWGSQQNTEAFF; CDR3 DNA: TGTGCCACCAATTGGGGCAGTCAGCAAAACACTGAAGCTTTCTTT; clone size: many; V gene: TRBV10-3; J gene: TRBJ1-1; D gene: NA
CDR3 protein: CASSLEWGGRELFF; CDR3 DNA: TGTGCCAGCAGCTTAGAGTGGGGGGGCCGGGAGCTGTTTTTT; clone size: NA; V gene: TRBV7-8; J gene: TRBJ2-2; D gene: NA
CDR3 protein: CASSDGLTPGYTF; CDR3 DNA: TGTGCCAGCAGCGATGGGCTTACTCCAGGCTACACCTTC; clone size: NA; V gene: TRBV7-6; J gene: TRBJ1-2; D gene: NA
CDR3 protein: CASSGFDGSYSGNTIYF; CDR3 DNA: TGTGCCAGCAGTGGTTTCGACGGTAGTTACTCTGGAAACACCATATATTTT; clone size: few; V gene: TRBV9; J gene: TRBJ1-3; D gene: NA
CDR3 protein: CASSPSGGVYGYTF; CDR3 DNA: TGTGCCAGCAGTCCCTCAGGGGGCGTCTATGGCTACACCTTC; clone size: NA; V gene: TRBV27; J gene: TRBJ1-2; D gene: TRBD1
CDR3 protein: CASTAATYEQYF; CDR3 DNA: TGTGCCAGCACGGCCGCTACCTACGAGCAGTACTTC; clone size: NA; V gene: TRBV27; J gene: TRBJ2-7; D gene: NA
CDR3 protein: CASSFTYYSDEQYF; CDR3 DNA: TGTGCCAGCAGTTTCACATACTATTCGGACGAGCAGTACTTC; clone size: many; V gene: TRBV2; J gene: TRBJ2-7; D gene: NA
CDR3 protein: CASSGETEIGGSEAFF; CDR3 DNA: TGTGCCAGCAGTGGAGAGACCGAGATTGGTGGGTCTGAAGCTTTCTTT; clone size: many; V gene: TRBV2; J gene: TRBJ1-1; D gene: NA
CDR3 protein: CSARQPNTEAFF; CDR3 DNA: TGCAGTGCCAGGCAACCGAACACTGAAGCTTTCTTT; clone size: many; V gene: TRBV20-1; J gene: TRBJ1-1; D gene: NA
CDR3 protein: CASSTRRRTNEKLFF; CDR3 DNA: TGTGCCAGCAGCACCCGACGGAGAACTAATGAAAAACTGTTTTTT; clone size: few; V gene: TRBV7-8; J gene: TRBJ1-4; D gene: NA
CDR3 protein: CASSVGHQTTNEKLFF; CDR3 DNA: TGTGCCAGCAGCGTAGGACACCAAACAACTAATGAAAAACTGTTTTTT; clone size: NA; V gene: TRBV9; J gene: TRBJ1-4; D gene: NA
CDR3 protein: CASRSVRLGGELFF; CDR3 DNA: TGTGCCAGCAGATCTGTGCGGTTGGGCGGGGAGCTGTTTTTT; clone size: NA; V gene: TRBV5-6; J gene: TRBJ2-2; D gene: NA
CDR3 protein: CASSAGVLNTEAFF; CDR3 DNA: TGTGCCAGCAGCGCAGGGGTCTTGAACACTGAAGCTTTCTTT; clone size: NA; V gene: TRBV7-6; J gene: TRBJ1-1; D gene: NA
CDR3 protein: CASALTYEQYF; CDR3 DNA: TGTGCCAGCGCCCTTACCTACGAGCAGTACTTC; clone size: few; V gene: TRBV6-6; J gene: TRBJ2-7; D gene: NA
CDR3 protein: CAISTQGSEAFF; CDR3 DNA: TGTGCCATCAGTACCCAAGGAAGTGAAGCTTTCTTT; clone size: many; V gene: TRBV10-3; J gene: TRBJ1-1; D gene: NA
CDR3 protein: CSERGPYGYTF; CDR3 DNA: TGCAGCGAACGGGGCCCCTATGGCTACACCTTC; clone size: NA; V gene: TRBV29-1; J gene: TRBJ1-2; D gene: NA
CDR3 protein: CATSQGAPPYGYTF; CDR3 DNA: TGTGCCACCAGCCAGGGGGCCCCACCCTATGGCTACACCTTC; clone size: NA; V gene: TRBV24-1; J gene: TRBJ1-2; D gene: TRBD1
CDR3 protein: CAIRQGTSYGYTF; CDR3 DNA: TGTGCCATCAGGCAGGGGACATCTTATGGCTACACCTTC; clone size: NA; V gene: TRBV10-3; J gene: TRBJ1-2; D gene: NA
CDR3 protein: CASSSSPWDLSYEQYF; CDR3 DNA: TGTGCCAGCAGTTCCTCACCCTGGGACTTGTCCTACGAGCAGTACTTC; clone size: NA; V gene: TRBV7-9; J gene: TRBJ2-7; D gene: NA
CDR3 protein: CASSYGPDQPQYF; CDR3 DNA: TGTGCCAGCAGTTACGGTCCAGATCAGCCCCAGTATTTT; clone size: NA; V gene: TRBV12-3/TRBV12-4; J gene: TRBJ2-3; D gene: NA
CDR3 protein: CASRGDRGVQPQHF; CDR3 DNA: TGTGCCAGCAGAGGGGACAGGGGAGTTCAGCCCCAGCATTTT; clone size: few; V gene: TRBV6-2/TRBV6-3; J gene: TRBJ1-5; D gene: TRBD1
CDR3 protein: CASSFTVLNTEAFF; CDR3 DNA: TGTGCCAGCAGTTTTACAGTCTTGAACACTGAAGCTTTCTTT; clone size: NA; V gene: TRBV12-3/TRBV12-4; J gene: TRBJ1-1; D gene: NA
CDR3 protein: CSASYGSSSTDTQYF; CDR3 DNA: TGCAGTGCTAGTTATGGCAGCTCTAGCACAGATACGCAGTATTTT; clone size: few; V gene: TRBV20-1; J gene: TRBJ2-3; D gene: NA
CDR3 protein: CASTPGQVLPREKLFF; CDR3 DNA: TGTGCCAGTACCCCGGGACAGGTTCTGCCGCGTGAAAAACTGTTTTTT; clone size: few; V gene: TRBV19; J gene: TRBJ1-4; D gene: TRBD1
CDR3 protein: CASSLGQGTANYGYTF; CDR3 DNA: TGCGCCAGCAGCTTGGGGCAGGGAACAGCTAACTATGGCTACACCTTC; clone size: NA; V gene: TRBV5-1; J gene: TRBJ1-2; D gene: NA
CDR3 protein: CASSLAGALPAGANVLTF; CDR3 DNA: TGTGCCAGCAGTTTAGCGGGAGCCCTCCCAGCCGGGGCCAACGTCCTGACTTTC; clone size: few; V gene: TRBV6-5; J gene: TRBJ2-6; D gene: TRBD2